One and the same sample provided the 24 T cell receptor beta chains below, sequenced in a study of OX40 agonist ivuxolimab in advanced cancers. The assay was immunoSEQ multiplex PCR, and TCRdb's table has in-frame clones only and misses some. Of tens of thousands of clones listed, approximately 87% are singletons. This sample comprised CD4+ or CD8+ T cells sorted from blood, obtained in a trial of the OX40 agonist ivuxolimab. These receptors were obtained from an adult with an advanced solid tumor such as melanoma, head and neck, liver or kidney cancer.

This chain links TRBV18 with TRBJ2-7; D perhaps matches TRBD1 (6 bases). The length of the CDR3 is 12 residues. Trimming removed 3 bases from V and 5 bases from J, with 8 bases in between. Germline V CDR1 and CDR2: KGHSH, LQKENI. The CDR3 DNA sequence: TGTGCCAGCTCACCTGAGGGGGACGAGCAGTACTTC. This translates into CASSPEGDEQYF.

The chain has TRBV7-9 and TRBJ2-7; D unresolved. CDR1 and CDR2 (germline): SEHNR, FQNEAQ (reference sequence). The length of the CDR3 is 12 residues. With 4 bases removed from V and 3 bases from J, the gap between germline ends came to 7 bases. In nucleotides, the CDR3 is TGTGCCAGCAGCTCAGAAGTCTACGAGCAGTACTTC. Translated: CASSSEVYEQYF. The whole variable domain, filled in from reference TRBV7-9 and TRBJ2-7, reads DTGVSQNPRHKITKRGQNVTFRCDPISEHNRLYWYRQTLGQGPEFLTYFQNEAQLEKSRLLSDRFSAERPKGSFSTLEIQRTEQGDSAMYLCASSSEVYEQYFGPGTRLTVT.

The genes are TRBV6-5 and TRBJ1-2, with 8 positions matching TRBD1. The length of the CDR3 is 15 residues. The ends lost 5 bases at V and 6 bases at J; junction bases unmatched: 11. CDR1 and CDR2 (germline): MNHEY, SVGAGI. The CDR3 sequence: CASSQQGDLSHGYTF. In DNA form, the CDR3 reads TGTGCCAGCAGTCAACAGGGGGATCTAAGTCATGGCTACACCTTC.

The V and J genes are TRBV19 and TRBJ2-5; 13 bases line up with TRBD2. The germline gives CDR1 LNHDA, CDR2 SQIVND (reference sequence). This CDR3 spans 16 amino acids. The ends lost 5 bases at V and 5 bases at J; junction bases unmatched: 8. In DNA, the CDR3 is TGTGCCAGTAGTCCTTCGACTAGCGGGGGGACGGAGACCCAGTACTTC. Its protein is CASSPSTSGGTETQYF.

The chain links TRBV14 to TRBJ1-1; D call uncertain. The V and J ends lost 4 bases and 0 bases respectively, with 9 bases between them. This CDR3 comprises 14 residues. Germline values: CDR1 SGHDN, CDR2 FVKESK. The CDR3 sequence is CASSLKLVNTEAFF. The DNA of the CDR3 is TGTGCCAGCAGCCTGAAGCTGGTGAACACTGAAGCTTTCTTT. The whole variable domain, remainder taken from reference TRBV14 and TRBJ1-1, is EAGVTQFPSHSVIEKGQTVTLRCDPISGHDNLYWYRRVMGKEIKFLLHFVKESKQDESGMPNNRFLAERTGGTYSTLKVQPAELEDSGVYFCASSLKLVNTEAFFGQGTRLTVV.

As DNA, the CDR3 is TGTGCCAGCAGTTCGAGAGGGAGTACTAACTATGGCTACACCTTC. Translating gives CASSSRGSTNYGYTF. The V call is TRBV21-1, the J call TRBJ1-2. TRBV21-1 is a pseudogene segment. The CDR3 totals 15 residues.

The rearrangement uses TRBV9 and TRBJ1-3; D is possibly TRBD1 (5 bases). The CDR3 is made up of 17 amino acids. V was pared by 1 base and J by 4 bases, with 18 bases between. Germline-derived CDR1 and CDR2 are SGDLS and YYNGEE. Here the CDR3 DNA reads TGTGCCAGCAGCGTAAACCCAGGGAGGATGTCAGGAAACACCATATATTTT. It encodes CASSVNPGRMSGNTIYF.

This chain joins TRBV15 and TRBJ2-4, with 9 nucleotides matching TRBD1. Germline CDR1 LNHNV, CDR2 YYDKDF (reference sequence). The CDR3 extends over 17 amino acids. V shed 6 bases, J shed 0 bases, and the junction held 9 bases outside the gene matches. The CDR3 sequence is CATREQGAQEAKNIQYF. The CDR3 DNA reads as TGTGCCACCAGGGAACAGGGGGCGCAGGAAGCCAAAAACATTCAGTACTTC.

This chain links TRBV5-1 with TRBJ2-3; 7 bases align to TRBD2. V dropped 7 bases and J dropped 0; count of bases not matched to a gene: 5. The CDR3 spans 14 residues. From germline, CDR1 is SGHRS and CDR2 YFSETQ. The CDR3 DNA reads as TGCGCCAGCGTTCTAGCGGAGAGCACAGATACGCAGTATTTT. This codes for CASVLAESTDTQYF.

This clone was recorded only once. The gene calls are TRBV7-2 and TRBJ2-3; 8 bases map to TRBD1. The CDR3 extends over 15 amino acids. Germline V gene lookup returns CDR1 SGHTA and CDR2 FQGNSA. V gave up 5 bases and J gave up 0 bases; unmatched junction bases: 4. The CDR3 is CASSLRTGSTDTQYF. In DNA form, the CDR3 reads TGTGCCAGCAGCCTGCGGACAGGGAGCACAGATACGCAGTATTTT.

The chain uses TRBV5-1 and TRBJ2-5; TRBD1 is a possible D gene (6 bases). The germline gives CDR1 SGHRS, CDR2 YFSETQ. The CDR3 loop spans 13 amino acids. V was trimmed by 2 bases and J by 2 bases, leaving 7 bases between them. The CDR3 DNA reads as TGCGCCAGCAGCTTACAGGGACAAGAGACCCAGTACTTC. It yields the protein CASSLQGQETQYF. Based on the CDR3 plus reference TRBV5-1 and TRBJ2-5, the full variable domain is KAGVTQTPRYLIKTRGQQVTLSCSPISGHRSVSWYQQTPGQGLQFLFEYFSETQRNKGNFPGRFSGRQFSNSRSEMNVSTLELGDSALYLCASSLQGQETQYFGPGTRLLVL.

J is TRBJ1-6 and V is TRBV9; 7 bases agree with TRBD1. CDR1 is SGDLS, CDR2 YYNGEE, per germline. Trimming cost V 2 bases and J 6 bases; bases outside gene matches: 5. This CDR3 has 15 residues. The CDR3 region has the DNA TGTGCCAGCAGCGTTACAGGGGAGACTAATTCACCCCTCCACTTT. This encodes CASSVTGETNSPLHF.

The CDR3 DNA reads as TGCGCCAGCAGTCAAACTGGGGCAGGAAAACTGTTTTTT. Translating gives CASSQTGAGKLFF. The chain joins TRBV4-1 to TRBJ1-4; D may be TRBD1 (5 bases). The CDR3 is made up of 13 amino acids. V shed 6 bases and J shed 10 bases, with 15 bases lying between them. CDR1 is MGHRA, CDR2 YSYEKL, per germline.

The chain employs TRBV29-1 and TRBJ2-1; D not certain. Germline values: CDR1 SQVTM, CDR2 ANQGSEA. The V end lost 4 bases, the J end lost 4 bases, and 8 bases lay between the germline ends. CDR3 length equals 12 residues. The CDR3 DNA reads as TGCAGCGTTGTGCCTGTATACAATGAGCAGTTCTTC. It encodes CSVVPVYNEQFF.

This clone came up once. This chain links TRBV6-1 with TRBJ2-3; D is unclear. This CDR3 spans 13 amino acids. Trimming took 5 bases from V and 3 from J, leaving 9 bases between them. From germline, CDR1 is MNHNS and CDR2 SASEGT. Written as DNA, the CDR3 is TGTGCCAGCAGTTTAGAGATGACAGATACGCAGTATTTT. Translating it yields CASSLEMTDTQYF.

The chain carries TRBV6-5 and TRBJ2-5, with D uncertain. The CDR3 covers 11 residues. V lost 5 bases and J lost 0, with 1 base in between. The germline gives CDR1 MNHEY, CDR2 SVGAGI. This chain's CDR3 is CASSNQETQYF. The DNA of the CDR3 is TGTGCCAGCAGTAACCAAGAGACCCAGTACTTC.

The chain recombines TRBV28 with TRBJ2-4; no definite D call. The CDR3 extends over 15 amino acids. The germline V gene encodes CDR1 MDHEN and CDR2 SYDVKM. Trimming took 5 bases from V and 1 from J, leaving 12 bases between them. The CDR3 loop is CASSLPQRAKNIQYF. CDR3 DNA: TGTGCCAGCAGTCTACCGCAAAGGGCCAAAAACATTCAGTACTTC.

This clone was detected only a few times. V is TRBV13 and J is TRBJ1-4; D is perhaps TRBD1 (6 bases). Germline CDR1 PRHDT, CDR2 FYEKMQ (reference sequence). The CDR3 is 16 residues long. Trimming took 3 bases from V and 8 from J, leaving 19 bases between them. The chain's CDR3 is CASSLSSRGRGEKLFF. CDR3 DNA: TGTGCCAGCAGCTTGTCATCTAGGGGCAGGGGAGAAAAACTGTTTTTT.

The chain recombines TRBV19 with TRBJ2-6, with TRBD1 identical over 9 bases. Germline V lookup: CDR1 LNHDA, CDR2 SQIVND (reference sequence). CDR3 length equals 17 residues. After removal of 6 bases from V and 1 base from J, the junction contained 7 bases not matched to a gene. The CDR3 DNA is TGTGCCAGTAGACCCGGGACAGGGACATCTGGGGCCAACGTCCTGACTTTC. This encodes CASRPGTGTSGANVLTF.

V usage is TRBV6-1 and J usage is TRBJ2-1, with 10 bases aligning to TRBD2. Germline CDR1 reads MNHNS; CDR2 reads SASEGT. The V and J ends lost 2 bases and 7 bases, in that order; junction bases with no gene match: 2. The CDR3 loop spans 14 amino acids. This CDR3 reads CASSESGRVNEQFF. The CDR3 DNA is TGTGCCAGCAGTGAAAGCGGGAGGGTTAATGAGCAGTTCTTC.

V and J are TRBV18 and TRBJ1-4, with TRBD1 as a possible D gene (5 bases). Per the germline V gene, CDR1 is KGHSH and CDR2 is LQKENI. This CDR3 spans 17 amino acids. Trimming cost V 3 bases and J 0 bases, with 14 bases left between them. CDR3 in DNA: TGTGCCAGCTCACCCGAGGGGAGGCCTGCAACTAATGAAAAACTGTTTTTT. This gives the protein CASSPEGRPATNEKLFF.

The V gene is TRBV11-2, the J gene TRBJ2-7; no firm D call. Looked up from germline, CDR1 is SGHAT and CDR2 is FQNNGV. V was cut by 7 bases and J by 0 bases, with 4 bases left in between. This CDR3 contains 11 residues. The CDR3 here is CASTNSYEQYF. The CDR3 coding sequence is TGTGCCAGCACCAACTCCTACGAGCAGTACTTC.

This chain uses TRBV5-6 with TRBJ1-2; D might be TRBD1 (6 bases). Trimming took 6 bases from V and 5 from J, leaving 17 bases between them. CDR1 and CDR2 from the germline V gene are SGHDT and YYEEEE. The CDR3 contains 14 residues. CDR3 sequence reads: CASKGRTVKYGYTF. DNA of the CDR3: TGTGCCAGCAAGGGACGGACAGTCAAATATGGCTACACCTTC.

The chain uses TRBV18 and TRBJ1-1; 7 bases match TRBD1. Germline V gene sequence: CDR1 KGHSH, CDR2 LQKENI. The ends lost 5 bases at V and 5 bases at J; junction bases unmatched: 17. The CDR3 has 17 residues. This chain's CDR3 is CASSSTGFHRGGTEAFF. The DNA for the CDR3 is TGTGCCAGCTCATCGACAGGGTTCCACCGCGGGGGAACTGAAGCTTTCTTT.